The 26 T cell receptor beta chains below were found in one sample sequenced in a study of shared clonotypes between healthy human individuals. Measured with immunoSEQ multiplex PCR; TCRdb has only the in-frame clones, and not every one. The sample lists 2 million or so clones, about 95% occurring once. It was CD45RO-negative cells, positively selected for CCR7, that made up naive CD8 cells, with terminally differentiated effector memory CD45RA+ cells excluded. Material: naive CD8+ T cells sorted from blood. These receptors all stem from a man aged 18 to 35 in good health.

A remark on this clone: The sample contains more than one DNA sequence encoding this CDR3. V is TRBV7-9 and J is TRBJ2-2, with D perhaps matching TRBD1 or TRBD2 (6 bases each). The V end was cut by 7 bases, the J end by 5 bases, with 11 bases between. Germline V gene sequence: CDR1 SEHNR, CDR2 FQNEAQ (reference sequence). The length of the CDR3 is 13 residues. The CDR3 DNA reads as TGTGCCAGCATCCCGGGGGCAACCGGGGAGCTGTTTTTT. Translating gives CASIPGATGELFF.

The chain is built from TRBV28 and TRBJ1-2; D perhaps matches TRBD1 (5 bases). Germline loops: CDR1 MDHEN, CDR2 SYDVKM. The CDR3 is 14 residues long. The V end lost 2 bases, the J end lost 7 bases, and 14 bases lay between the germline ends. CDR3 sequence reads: CASSLTGDLGGYTF. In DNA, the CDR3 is TGTGCCAGCAGTTTAACGGGGGACTTAGGTGGCTACACCTTC.

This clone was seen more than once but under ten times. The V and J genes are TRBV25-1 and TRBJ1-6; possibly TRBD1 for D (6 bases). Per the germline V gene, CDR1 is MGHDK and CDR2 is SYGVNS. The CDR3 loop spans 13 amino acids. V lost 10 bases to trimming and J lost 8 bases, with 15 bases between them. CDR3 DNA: TGTGCCACCTCCATCGGGGGCGATTCACCCCTCCACTTT. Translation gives CATSIGGDSPLHF.

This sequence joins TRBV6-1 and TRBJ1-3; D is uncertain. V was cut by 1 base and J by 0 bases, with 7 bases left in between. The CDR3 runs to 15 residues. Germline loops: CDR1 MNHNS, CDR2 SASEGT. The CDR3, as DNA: TGTGCCAGCAGTGAAGAGGTGAGCTCTGGAAACACCATATATTTT. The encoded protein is CASSEEVSSGNTIYF.

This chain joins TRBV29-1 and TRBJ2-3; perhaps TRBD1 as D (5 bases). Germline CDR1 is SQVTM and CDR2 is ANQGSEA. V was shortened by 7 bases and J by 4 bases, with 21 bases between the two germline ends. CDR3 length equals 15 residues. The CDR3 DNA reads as TGCAGCGCTTCTGGTGGCAGGGTAAAGGCAGATACGCAGTATTTT. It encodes CSASGGRVKADTQYF.

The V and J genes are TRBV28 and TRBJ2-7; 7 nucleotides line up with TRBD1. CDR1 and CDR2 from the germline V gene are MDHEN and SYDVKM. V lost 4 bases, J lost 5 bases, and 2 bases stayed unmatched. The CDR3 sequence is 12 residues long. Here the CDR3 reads CASSSDRDEQYF. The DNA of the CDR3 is TGTGCCAGCAGTTCAGACAGGGACGAGCAGTACTTC.

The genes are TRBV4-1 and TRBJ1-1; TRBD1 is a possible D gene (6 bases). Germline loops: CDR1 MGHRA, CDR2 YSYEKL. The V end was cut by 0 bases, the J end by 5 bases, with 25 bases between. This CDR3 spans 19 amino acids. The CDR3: CASSQEGVGGQEGMTEAFF. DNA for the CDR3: TGCGCCAGCAGCCAAGAAGGGGTCGGGGGGCAGGAAGGAATGACTGAAGCTTTCTTT.

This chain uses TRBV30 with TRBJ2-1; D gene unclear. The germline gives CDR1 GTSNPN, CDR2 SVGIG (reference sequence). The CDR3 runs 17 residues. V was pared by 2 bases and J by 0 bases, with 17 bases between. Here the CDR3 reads CAWSYFLSTISYNEQFF. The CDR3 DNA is TGTGCCTGGAGTTATTTCCTGTCCACCATCTCCTACAATGAGCAGTTCTTC.

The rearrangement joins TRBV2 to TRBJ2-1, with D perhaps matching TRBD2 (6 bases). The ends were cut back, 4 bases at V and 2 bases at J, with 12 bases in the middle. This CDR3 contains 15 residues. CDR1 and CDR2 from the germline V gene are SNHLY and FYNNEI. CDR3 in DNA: TGTGCCAGCAGTGGACTAGGTGGTACCTACAATGAGCAGTTCTTC. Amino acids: CASSGLGGTYNEQFF. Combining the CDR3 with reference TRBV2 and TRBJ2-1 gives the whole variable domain EPEVTQTPSHQVTQMGQEVILRCVPISNHLYFYWYRQILGQKVEFLVSFYNNEISEKSEIFDDQFSVERPDGSNFTLKIRSTKLEDSAMYFCASSGLGGTYNEQFFGPGTRLTVL.

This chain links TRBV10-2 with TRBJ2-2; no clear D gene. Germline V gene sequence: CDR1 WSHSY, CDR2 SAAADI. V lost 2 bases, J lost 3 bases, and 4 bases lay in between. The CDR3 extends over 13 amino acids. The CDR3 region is CASSEVDTGELFF. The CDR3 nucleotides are TGCGCCAGCAGTGAGGTGGACACCGGGGAGCTGTTTTTT.

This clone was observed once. CDR3 sequence (DNA): TGTGCCAGTAAAAGTCCCGGGACTAACAATGAGCAGTTCTTC. Encoded protein: CASKSPGTNNEQFF. V is TRBV19 and J is TRBJ2-1; 7 bases line up with TRBD2. Losses at the gene ends were 7 bases for V and 5 bases for J; bases not matched to a gene: 8. The germline V gene has CDR1 LNHDA and CDR2 SQIVND (reference sequence). This CDR3 contains 14 residues.

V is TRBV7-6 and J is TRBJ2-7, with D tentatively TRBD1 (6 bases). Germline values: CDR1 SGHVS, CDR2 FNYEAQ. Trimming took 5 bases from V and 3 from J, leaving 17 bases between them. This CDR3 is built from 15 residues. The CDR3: CASSPFTDSFYEQYF. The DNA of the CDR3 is TGTGCCAGCAGCCCGTTCACGGACAGCTTCTACGAGCAGTACTTC.

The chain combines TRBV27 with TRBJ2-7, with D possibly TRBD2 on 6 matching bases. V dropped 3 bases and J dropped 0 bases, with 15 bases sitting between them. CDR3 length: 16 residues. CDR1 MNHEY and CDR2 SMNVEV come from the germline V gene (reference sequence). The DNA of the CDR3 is TGTGCCAGCAGTTTCTCCGCGGGACCACTCTCCTACGAGCAGTACTTC. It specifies CASSFSAGPLSYEQYF.

The CDR3: CASSLTINYGYTF. In DNA form, the CDR3 reads TGTGCCAGCAGTTTGACCATCAACTATGGCTACACCTTC. V gene TRBV27 combines with J gene TRBJ1-2, with D unresolved. The CDR3 spans 13 residues. V was cut by 3 bases and J by 2 bases, with 7 bases left in between. CDR1 MNHEY and CDR2 SMNVEV come from the germline V gene (reference sequence).

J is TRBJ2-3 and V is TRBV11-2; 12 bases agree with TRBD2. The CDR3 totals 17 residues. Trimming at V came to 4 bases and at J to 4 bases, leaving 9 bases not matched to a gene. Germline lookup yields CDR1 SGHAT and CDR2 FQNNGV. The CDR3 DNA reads TGTGCCAGCAGCTCGCTCCTGCTAGCGGGAGGGCCAGATACGCAGTATTTT. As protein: CASSSLLLAGGPDTQYF.

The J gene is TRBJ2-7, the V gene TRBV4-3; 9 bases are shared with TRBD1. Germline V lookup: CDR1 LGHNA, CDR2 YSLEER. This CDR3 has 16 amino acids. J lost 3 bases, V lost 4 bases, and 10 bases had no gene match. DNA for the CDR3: TGCGCCAGCAGCCGCGAGAGGGACAGGGCCCTCTACGAGCAGTACTTC. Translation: CASSRERDRALYEQYF.

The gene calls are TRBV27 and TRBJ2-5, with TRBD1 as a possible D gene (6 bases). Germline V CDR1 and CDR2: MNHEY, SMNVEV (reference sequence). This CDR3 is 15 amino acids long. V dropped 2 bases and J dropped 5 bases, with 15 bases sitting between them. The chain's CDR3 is CASSLDTGSWETQYF. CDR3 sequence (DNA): TGTGCCAGCAGTTTAGACACAGGGAGTTGGGAGACCCAGTACTTC.

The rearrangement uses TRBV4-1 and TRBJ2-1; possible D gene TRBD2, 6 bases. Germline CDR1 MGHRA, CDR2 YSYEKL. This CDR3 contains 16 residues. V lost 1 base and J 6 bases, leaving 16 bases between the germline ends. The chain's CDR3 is CASSQVEAGLSNEQFF. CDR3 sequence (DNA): TGCGCCAGCAGCCAAGTAGAAGCGGGTCTTTCCAATGAGCAGTTCTTC.

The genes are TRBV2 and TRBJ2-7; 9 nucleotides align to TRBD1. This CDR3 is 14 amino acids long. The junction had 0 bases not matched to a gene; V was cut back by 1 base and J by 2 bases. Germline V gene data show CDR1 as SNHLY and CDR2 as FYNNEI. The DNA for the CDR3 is TGTGCCAGCAGTGAAGGGGACAGGGCCTACGAGCAGTACTTC. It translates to CASSEGDRAYEQYF.

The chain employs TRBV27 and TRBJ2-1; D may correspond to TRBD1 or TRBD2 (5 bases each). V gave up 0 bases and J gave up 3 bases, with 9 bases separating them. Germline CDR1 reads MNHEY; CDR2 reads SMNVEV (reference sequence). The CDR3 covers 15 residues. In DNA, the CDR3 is TGTGCCAGCAGTTTATCCGGGGACGGCTACAATGAGCAGTTCTTC. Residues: CASSLSGDGYNEQFF.

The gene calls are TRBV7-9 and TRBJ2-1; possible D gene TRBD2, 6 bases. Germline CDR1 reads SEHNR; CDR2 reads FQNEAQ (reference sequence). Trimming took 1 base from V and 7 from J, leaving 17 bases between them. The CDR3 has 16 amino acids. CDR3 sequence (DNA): TGTGCCAGCAGCTTAGGTCTGTGGGAGGTTATAAATGAGCAGTTCTTC. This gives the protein CASSLGLWEVINEQFF.

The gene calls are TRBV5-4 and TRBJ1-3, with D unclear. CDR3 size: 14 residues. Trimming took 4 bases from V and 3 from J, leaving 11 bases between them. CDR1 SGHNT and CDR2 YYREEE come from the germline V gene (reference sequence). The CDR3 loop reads CASSLPDGGNTIYF. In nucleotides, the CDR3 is TGTGCCAGCAGCCTCCCGGACGGTGGAAACACCATATATTTT.

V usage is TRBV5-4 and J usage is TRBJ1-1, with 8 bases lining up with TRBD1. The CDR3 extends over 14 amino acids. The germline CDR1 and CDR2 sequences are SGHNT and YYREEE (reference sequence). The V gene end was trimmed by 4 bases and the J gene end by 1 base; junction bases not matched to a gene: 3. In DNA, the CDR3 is TGTGCCAGCAGCATGACAGGGGAGAACACTGAAGCTTTCTTT. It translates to CASSMTGENTEAFF.

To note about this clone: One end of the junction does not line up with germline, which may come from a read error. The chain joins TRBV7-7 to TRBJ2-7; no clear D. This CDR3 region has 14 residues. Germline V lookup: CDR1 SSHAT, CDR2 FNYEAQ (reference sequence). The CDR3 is CASSPDPIAREQYF. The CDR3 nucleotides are TGTGCTAGCAGCCCCGACCCAATCGCACGGGAGCAGTACTTC.

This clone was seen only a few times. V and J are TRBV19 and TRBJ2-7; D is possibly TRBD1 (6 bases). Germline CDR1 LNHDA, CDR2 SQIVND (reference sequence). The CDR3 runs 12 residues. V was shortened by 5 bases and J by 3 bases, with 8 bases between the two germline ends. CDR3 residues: CASSPGHYEQYF. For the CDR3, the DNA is TGTGCCAGTAGTCCGGGACACTACGAGCAGTACTTC.

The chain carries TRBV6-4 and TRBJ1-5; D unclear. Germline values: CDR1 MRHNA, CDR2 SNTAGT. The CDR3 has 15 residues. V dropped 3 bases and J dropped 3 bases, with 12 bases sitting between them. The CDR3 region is CASSDRERDNQPQHF. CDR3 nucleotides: TGTGCCAGCAGTGATCGGGAGAGGGACAATCAGCCCCAGCATTTT.